Given below is one T cell receptor (beta chain) in context. Antigen unknown. Cultured CD4+ T cell DNA underwent sequencing with the Oncomine TCR Beta short-read assay. Each CDR3 protein gets one entry after TCRdb re-called the PCR reads with MiXCR. This sample carries nearly 15,000 distinct CDR3 sequences, about 25% of them seen once, and the ten largest clones take about 24%. From germline, CDR1 is SGHRS and CDR2 YFSETQ. CDR3 size: 15 residues. V was clipped by 4 bases and J by 2 bases, with 13 bases between them. Treatment here: approximately 11-day PBMC culture with coronavirus spike peptide pools or control peptides (ViraFEST assay). The data derive from a study of vaccination and CD4 T cells after COVID-19.

Sequencing was carried out using cultured CD4+ T cells from blood. The clonotype comes from a human donor with COVID-19. The chain is built from TRBV5-1 and TRBJ1-3; maybe TRBD1 (5 bases). As DNA, the CDR3 is TGCGCCAGCAGCGAACGAGCGGGGCCTGGAAACACCATATATTTT. This gives the protein CASSERAGPGNTIYF.